These T cell receptor beta chains were read from a single sample in a study of shared clonotypes between healthy human individuals. Profiling relied on immunoSEQ multiplex PCR, and the TCRdb table lists in-frame clones only, not all of them. This table holds about 1.5 million clones, 98% found once. The sequenced material came from naive CD4+ T cells sorted from blood. The receptor set was obtained from a man aged 25-40 years in good health. CDR3s include the opening cysteine and the closing phenylalanine or tryptophan. The order of the fields is clone size, V gene, CDR3 protein. The listing skips clone size in some rows; elsewhere it reads once, few, many or a size class.

size: .
V: TRBV19
CDR3: CASKPWDTAYEQYF

size: .
V: TRBV7-3
CDR3: CASRTGAGGYNEQFF

size: .
V: TRBV6-1
CDR3: CASSQGWTNEKLFF

size: .
V: TRBV7-9
CDR3: CASRAGGTNQPQHF

size: .
V: TRBV5-6
CDR3: CASSGTKQGLLNQPQHF

size: .
V: TRBV7-9
CDR3: CASSPLTSVKTDTQYF

size: .
V: TRBV6-5
CDR3: CASTLRLSSDEQYF

size: .
V: TRBV7-7
CDR3: CASSRTGRHNEQFF

size: .
V: TRBV2
CDR3: CASSVRNLKLRMGQDETRAQHF

size: .
V: TRBV6-6
CDR3: CASYTGIIMNTEAFF

size: .
V: TRBV19
CDR3: CASKDTSGANVLTF

size: .
V: TRBV29-1
CDR3: CSVGQGAVNYGYTF

size: .
V: TRBV2
CDR3: CASSDGPGRQLNTEAFF

size: .
V: TRBV19
CDR3: CASSGYYGYTF

size: .
V: TRBV5-1
CDR3: CASSLVGGPSYNEQFF

size: .
V: TRBV2
CDR3: CASSRLSDEQFF

size: .
V: TRBV2
CDR3: CASSRNTDTQYF

size: .
V: TRBV15
CDR3: CATKAGGSALAGELFF

size: .
V: TRBV5-1
CDR3: CASSLEGAGELFF

size: .
V: TRBV30
CDR3: CAWSNLFGQGFLGNTIYF

size: .
V: TRBV5-1
CDR3: CASSLTGDYGYTF

size: .
V: TRBV6-5
CDR3: CASSYSRVVADTQYF

size: .
V: TRBV7-2
CDR3: CASRGQVNTEAFF

size: .
V: TRBV18
CDR3: CASSPTSGSVKETQYF

size: .
V: TRBV23-1
CDR3: CASRGTEGVYEQYF

size: .
V: TRBV29-1
CDR3: CSVTGTSEQETQYF

size: .
V: TRBV19
CDR3: CASSIDLGGTYEQYF

size: .
V: TRBV5-1
CDR3: CASSQQGNTEAFF

size: .
V: TRBV15
CDR3: CATSREFETQYF

size: .
V: TRBV6-6
CDR3: CASSQGQTYGYTF

size: few
V: TRBV29-1
CDR3: CSVGQGAYEQYF

size: .
V: TRBV7-3
CDR3: CASSPWGGQNYEQYF

size: .
V: TRBV5-5
CDR3: CASSPVAGGFTDTQYF

size: .
V: TRBV10-3
CDR3: CAISGSGGRWENEQFF

size: .
V: TRBV7-2
CDR3: CASSLETGGETQYF

size: .
V: TRBV5-4
CDR3: CASTFGGDREPDTQYF

size: .
V: TRBV10-2
CDR3: CASRRGYEQYF

size: .
V: TRBV4-3
CDR3: CASSQDTHRREKLFF

size: once
V: TRBV2
CDR3: CASGGGSSYNEQFF

size: .
V: TRBV7-9
CDR3: CASSTTSGRASEQFF

size: .
V: TRBV7-9
CDR3: CASALGGKIQETQYF